These 6 T cell receptor beta chains were all obtained from the same sample, sequenced in a study of identical twins (dated by TCRdb to 2016 to 2017). The library was made by 5' RACE. The sequencer was an Illumina HiSeq 2000. In-frame beta chains were kept once TCRdb had trimmed the public reads at Q25 with fastp and called clones with MiXCR. Entries that share a CDR3 protein sequence are merged under the most common genes and DNA. The table for this sample lists around 240,000 distinct CDR3 sequences; about 7% of them were counted only once. The ten largest clones take up 3.5% to 4% of the sample. The sample also formed part of further work on yellow fever vaccine responses in identical twins.

Sequenced: memory (CD45RO+) T cells sorted from blood. Reading the label with the study, this specimen's cell subset or site is: CD45RO+ enriched T cells. The origin of the receptors is a woman aged 18-30 years in good health.

V and J are TRBV7-9 and TRBJ2-1, with TRBD1 as a possible D gene (6 bases). The V end was cut by 11 bases, the J end by 4 bases, with 18 bases between. Germline CDR1 is SEHNR and CDR2 is FQNEAQ (reference sequence). The CDR3 spans 14 residues. CDR3 sequence: CAGGGPAVYNEQFF. In DNA, the CDR3 is TGTGCCGGGGGCGGGCCAGCCGTTTACAATGAGCAGTTCTTC.

This chain uses TRBV20-1 with TRBJ1-1, with 7 bases that match TRBD1. Germline trimming cut 8 bases from V and 8 bases from J; bases unmatched to any gene: 14. The V gene's germline CDR1 is DFQATT and CDR2 SNEGSKA (reference sequence). The CDR3 runs to 13 residues. CDR3 nucleotide sequence: TGCAGTCTCACCCCGAGGACAGGCTTGGAAGCTTTCTTT. Residues: CSLTPRTGLEAFF.

The table lists this clonotype with many counts. V gene TRBV12-3 or TRBV12-4 combines with J gene TRBJ1-2; possible D gene TRBD1, 5 bases. V shed 1 base and J shed 6 bases, with 12 bases lying between them. The CDR3 sequence is 14 residues long. The CDR3 DNA reads TGTGCCAGCAGTTTAGGTGTCGGGGCGGATGGCTACACCTTC. This encodes CASSLGVGADGYTF.

This chain's CDR3 is CASSLAGQVRETQYF. CDR3 bases: TGTGCCAGCAGTTTGGCGGGCCAGGTTAGGGAGACCCAGTACTTC. This sequence joins TRBV12-3 or TRBV12-4 and TRBJ2-5; perhaps TRBD2 as D (5 bases). V was cut by 3 bases and J by 5 bases, with 16 bases left in between. CDR3 length: 15 amino acids.

This clonotype has more than one count but fewer than ten. The V call is TRBV3-1, the J call TRBJ2-7; 11 bases are a match to TRBD2. The junction had 6 bases not matched to a gene; V was cut back by 3 bases and J by 2 bases. CDR1 is LGHDT, CDR2 YNNKEL, per germline (reference sequence). This CDR3 comprises 16 residues. As DNA, the CDR3 is TGTGCCAGCAGCCAGTTGACTAGCGGGACGACCTACGAGCAGTACTTC. As protein: CASSQLTSGTTYEQYF.

The rearrangement joins TRBV6-1 to TRBJ1-6, with 7 bases identical to TRBD1. This CDR3 region has 15 residues. The germline V gene has CDR1 MNHNS and CDR2 SASEGT. Unmatched junction bases numbered 13, after V lost 9 bases and J lost 8 bases. CDR3 coding DNA: TGTGCCAGTTCGGGGAGGGGGCGTCCCGATTCACCCCTCCACTTT. Its protein product is CASSGRGRPDSPLHF.